A single sample is the source of the 30 T cell receptor beta chains below, sequenced in a study of Graves' ophthalmopathy and Graves' hyperthyroidism. TCR beta CDR3 regions were amplified from RNA transcripts. Second-round multiplex PCR followed a first-round RT-PCR using HTBI primers. TCRdb called the multiplex PCR reads again in MiXCR, with one record for every CDR3 protein. Of about 620,000 distinct CDR3 sequences in the sample, 22% were seen once. The specimen was peripheral blood. The source of these receptors is a woman in her late teens or twenties with stable Graves' hyperthyroidism. Some clones in this sample may be carry-over from other donors' samples.

This clonotype was observed at least ten times. V usage is TRBV19 and J usage is TRBJ1-3; no clear D. CDR1 is LNHDA and CDR2 is SQIVND in the germline V gene (reference sequence). There are 14 residues in the CDR3. The V gene lost 6 bases and the J gene lost 1 base, with 10 bases spanning the gap. The CDR3 DNA reads as TGTGCCAGTAGCTCTGACAATTCTGGAAACACCATATATTTT. Encoded protein: CASSSDNSGNTIYF. Looking up the rest from reference TRBV19 and TRBJ1-3 gives the full variable domain: DGGITQSPKYLFRKEGQNVTLSCEQNLNHDAMYWYRQDPGQGLRLIYYSQIVNDFQKGDIAEGYSVSREKKESFPLTVTSAQKNPTAFYLCASSSDNSGNTIYFGEGSWLTVV.

This clonotype was seen ten or more times. This chain uses TRBV6-5 with TRBJ2-7; TRBD1 matches at 10 bases. CDR3 length equals 15 residues. The germline V gene encodes CDR1 MNHEY and CDR2 SVGAGI. Trimming took 2 bases from V and 3 from J; bases not matched to a gene: 4. The CDR3 sequence is CASSYAGQGLYEQYF. CDR3 nucleotide sequence: TGTGCCAGCAGTTACGCGGGACAGGGGCTCTACGAGCAGTACTTC.

Many counts were recorded for this clonotype. The chain is built from TRBV28 and TRBJ2-7; D might be TRBD1 or TRBD2, each matching 5 bases. Between the trimmed V and J ends, which lost 6 bases and 6 bases, there was a span of 18 bases. The length of the CDR3 is 14 residues. The V gene's germline CDR1 is MDHEN and CDR2 SYDVKM. The CDR3 bases are TGTGCCAGCAGCCCCCCGGGACCAAGGCTCGAGCAGTACTTC. It yields the protein CASSPPGPRLEQYF.

This clonotype was picked up many times. V usage is TRBV29-1 and J usage is TRBJ1-1; TRBD1 is a possible D gene (5 bases). V was pared by 3 bases and J by 0 bases, with 14 bases between. The CDR3 is made up of 15 amino acids. Germline V CDR1 and CDR2: SQVTM, ANQGSEA. The CDR3 region has the DNA TGCAGCGTTGAGCCCCGACAGTTCATGAACACTGAAGCTTTCTTT. It yields the protein CSVEPRQFMNTEAFF.

The chain recombines TRBV12-3 or TRBV12-4 with TRBJ2-7; TRBD2 matches 7 bases. V lost 3 bases and J lost 3; bases outside the gene matches: 5. This CDR3 has 14 amino acids. The CDR3 DNA sequence: TGTGCCAGCAGTTTTGGGGGGGAGGGCTACGAGCAGTACTTC. Translation: CASSFGGEGYEQYF.

This clonotype turned up a few times. V is TRBV12-3 or TRBV12-4 and J is TRBJ1-5; D uncertain. The CDR3 is 12 amino acids. V was pared by 6 bases and J by 9 bases, with 12 bases between. In DNA form, the CDR3 reads TGTGCCAGCAGGTCCTTTGGGCGGCCCCAGCATTTT. This gives the protein CASRSFGRPQHF.

This clonotype was detected many times. This may be a read error: a much more frequent sequence differs by one nucleotide. The CDR3 protein is CASSFRHTEAFF. CDR3 nucleotide sequence: TGTGCCAGCAGTTTCAGGCACACTGAAGCTTTCTTT. V and J are TRBV12-3 or TRBV12-4 and TRBJ1-1; D not certain. V lost 3 bases and J 3 bases, leaving 5 bases between the germline ends. The CDR3 has 12 amino acids.

This clonotype was counted a few times. V usage is TRBV5-1 and J usage is TRBJ2-5; 9 bases align to TRBD2. With V trimmed by 2 bases and J by 1 base, 3 bases remained unmatched. Per the germline V gene, CDR1 is SGHRS and CDR2 is YFSETQ. The CDR3 totals 15 residues. The CDR3 protein is CASSFISGGQETQYF. The CDR3 DNA reads TGCGCCAGCAGCTTTATTAGCGGGGGCCAAGAGACCCAGTACTTC. Supplemented by reference TRBV5-1 and TRBJ2-5, the full variable domain reads KAGVTQTPRYLIKTRGQQVTLSCSPISGHRSVSWYQQTPGQGLQFLFEYFSETQRNKGNFPGRFSGRQFSNSRSEMNVSTLELGDSALYLCASSFISGGQETQYFGPGTRLLVL.

This clonotype was seen a single time. The chain employs TRBV15 and TRBJ1-1, with 7 bases matching TRBD1. The CDR3 extends over 15 amino acids. J lost 1 base, V lost 2 bases, and 4 bases had no gene match. CDR1 and CDR2 (germline): LNHNV, YYDKDF (reference sequence). CDR3 amino acids: CATSRPGQRNTEAFF. The CDR3 DNA reads as TGTGCCACCAGCAGACCGGGACAGAGGAACACTGAAGCTTTCTTT. Full variable domain (rest looked up from reference TRBV15 and TRBJ1-1): DAMVIQNPRYQVTQFGKPVTLSCSQTLNHNVMYWYQQKSSQAPKLLFHYYDKDFNNEADTPDNFQSRRPNTSFCFLDIRSPGLGDTAMYLCATSRPGQRNTEAFFGQGTRLTVV.

This clonotype was detected ten times or more. One base away lies a much larger clone, so this may be a sequencing read error. The genes are TRBV15 and TRBJ2-5; D call uncertain. The CDR3 is made up of 14 amino acids. Trimming cost V 7 bases and J 2 bases, with 14 bases left between them. From germline, CDR1 is LNHNV and CDR2 YYDKDF (reference sequence). CDR3 DNA: TGTGCCACCAACCGAACAGTAGGTCAAGAGACCCAGTACTTC. This codes for CATNRTVGQETQYF.

In its sample, this clonotype was seen many times. The V and J genes are TRBV5-1 and TRBJ1-5, with D perhaps TRBD1 (5 bases). V lost 4 bases and J 9 bases, leaving 14 bases between the germline ends. Germline V gives CDR1 SGHRS, CDR2 YFSETQ. The CDR3 length is 13 residues. The CDR3 DNA sequence: TGCGCCAGCAGCGAGGACCCTGGGGGGCCCCAGCATTTT. Protein product: CASSEDPGGPQHF.

In its sample, this clonotype was seen many times. The CDR3 loop is CATIKGHGTEAFF. In DNA, the CDR3 is TGTGCCACCATTAAGGGGCACGGCACTGAAGCTTTCTTT. The chain uses TRBV6-5 and TRBJ1-1; D may be TRBD1 (5 bases). The CDR3 sequence is 13 residues long. Germline lookup yields CDR1 MNHEY and CDR2 SVGAGI. Trimming pared 10 bases from V and 4 bases from J, leaving 16 bases between.

This clonotype was picked up many times. The chain joins TRBV12-3 or TRBV12-4 to TRBJ2-5; tentatively, D is TRBD1 (6 bases). Deletions cut 4 bases from V and 4 bases from J, with 10 bases between. This CDR3 has 13 residues. CDR3: CASSYGTRETQYF. DNA of the CDR3: TGTGCCAGCAGTTATGGGACAAGAGAGACCCAGTACTTC.

The chain joins TRBV11-1 to TRBJ1-5, with D maybe TRBD1 (5 bases). This CDR3 has 17 amino acids. Trimming removed 5 bases at V and 4 bases at J, with 21 bases between. Germline CDR1 is SGHAT and CDR2 is FQDESV (reference sequence). Here the CDR3 reads CASSLQEFGGKNQPQHF. CDR3 DNA sequence: TGTGCCAGCAGCCTACAGGAGTTTGGGGGAAAGAATCAGCCCCAGCATTTT. Supplemented by reference TRBV11-1 and TRBJ1-5, the full variable domain reads EAEVAQSPRYKITEKSQAVAFWCDPISGHATLYWYRQILGQGPELLVQFQDESVVDDSQLPKDRFSAERLKGVDSTLKIQPAELGDSAMYLCASSLQEFGGKNQPQHFGDGTRLSIL.

This clonotype came up many times. The rearrangement links TRBV28 to TRBJ2-5, with 13 bases fitting TRBD2. This CDR3 has 16 amino acids. Trimming at V came to 5 bases and at J to 4 bases, leaving 7 bases not matched to a gene. CDR1 is MDHEN and CDR2 is SYDVKM in the germline V gene. Here the CDR3 DNA reads TGTGCCAGCAGTCCTATCGGGACTAGCGGGATAGAGACCCAGTACTTC. This translates into CASSPIGTSGIETQYF.

V is TRBV12-3 or TRBV12-4 and J is TRBJ1-5; D is uncertain. CDR3 length equals 14 residues. V was clipped by 3 bases and J by 3 bases, with 9 bases between them. This CDR3 is CASSFASDNQPQHF. The CDR3 DNA reads as TGTGCCAGCAGTTTTGCCAGCGACAATCAGCCCCAGCATTTT.

This clonotype was detected many times. This chain uses TRBV5-1 with TRBJ1-6; possibly TRBD1 for D (6 bases). Germline V gene sequence: CDR1 SGHRS, CDR2 YFSETQ. The V gene lost 0 bases and the J gene lost 9 bases, with 13 bases spanning the gap. This CDR3 is 15 amino acids long. The DNA of the CDR3 is TGCGCCAGCAGCTTGGGTCCGGGGGCTGGTTCACCCCTCCACTTT. This sequence encodes CASSLGPGAGSPLHF.

This clonotype was found many times. The V call is TRBV6-2 or TRBV6-3, the J call TRBJ1-2, with D unresolved. Germline V gene data show CDR1 as MNHEY and CDR2 as SVGEGT. Deletions cut 0 bases from V and 2 bases from J, with 7 bases between. The CDR3 sequence is 14 residues long. CDR3 amino acids: CASSYSGLNYGYTF. CDR3 DNA: TGTGCCAGCAGTTACTCAGGGCTGAACTATGGCTACACCTTC.

The chain is built from TRBV28 and TRBJ2-7; TRBD1 aligns across 8 bases. Trimming removed 6 bases from V and 6 bases from J; junction bases left unmatched: 10. This CDR3 region has 14 residues. CDR1 MDHEN and CDR2 SYDVKM come from the germline V gene. CDR3 loop: CASRPTGAAVEQYF. CDR3 DNA sequence: TGTGCCAGCAGGCCGACAGGGGCCGCGGTCGAGCAGTACTTC.

The V and J genes are TRBV12-5 and TRBJ1-5, with D unclear. This CDR3 spans 14 amino acids. Germline V lookup: CDR1 LGHNT, CDR2 FRNRAP. V was clipped by 1 base and J by 3 bases, with 7 bases between them. The CDR3 is CASGLGTDNQPQHF. As DNA, the CDR3 is TGTGCTAGTGGTTTGGGCACTGACAATCAGCCCCAGCATTTT.

This clonotype was recorded many times. One end of the junction does not line up with germline, which may come from a read error. This chain joins TRBV27 and TRBJ1-1; D is perhaps TRBD1 (6 bases). This CDR3 is built from 11 residues. Germline V gives CDR1 MNHEY, CDR2 SMNVEV (reference sequence). CDR3: CASRSLWGDMF. Here the CDR3 DNA reads TGTGCCAGCAGGAGTTTATGGGGGGACATGTTT.

This clonotype was seen more than once but under ten times. The gene calls are TRBV11-2 and TRBJ2-5, with D perhaps TRBD2 (5 bases). Germline loops: CDR1 SGHAT, CDR2 FQNNGV. V was shortened by 4 bases and J by 6 bases, with 15 bases between the two germline ends. CDR3 length: 14 residues. The DNA of the CDR3 is TGTGCCAGCAGCTCCATCGAGGAGGAGAAGACCCAGTACTTC. It is translated as CASSSIEEEKTQYF.

In its sample, this clonotype was seen a few times. This rearrangement joins TRBV6-2 or TRBV6-3 to TRBJ1-1, with D tentatively TRBD1 (5 bases). Trimming took 8 bases from V and 0 from J, leaving 10 bases between them. The CDR3 runs to 13 residues. Germline loops: CDR1 MNHEY, CDR2 SVGEGT. CDR3 nucleotide sequence: TGTGCCAGCCGGGGGAGCTTGAACACTGAAGCTTTCTTT. It translates to CASRGSLNTEAFF.

This clonotype turned up a few times. This rearrangement joins TRBV12-3 or TRBV12-4 to TRBJ1-5; no firm D call. This CDR3 is 16 amino acids long. V lost 3 bases, J lost 3 bases, and 15 bases lay in between. CDR3 bases: TGTGCCAGCAGTTTCGGTGGGCGGGGTGACAATCAGCCCCAGCATTTT. This sequence encodes CASSFGGRGDNQPQHF.

This clonotype was seen many times. The genes are TRBV7-8 and TRBJ2-7, with TRBD2 matching 11 bases. The CDR3 extends over 15 amino acids. The junction had 7 bases not matched to a gene; V was cut back by 5 bases and J by 4 bases. Looked up from germline, CDR1 is SGHVS and CDR2 is FQNEAQ. In nucleotides, the CDR3 is TGTGCCAGCAGCCCCCTGACTAGCGGGAATTACGAGCAGTACTTC. It encodes CASSPLTSGNYEQYF.

This clonotype was counted ten times or more. The V call is TRBV7-8, the J call TRBJ2-2; D assignment may be TRBD1 or TRBD2 (5 bases each). The CDR3 consists of 16 residues. V shed 10 bases and J shed 6 bases, with 24 bases lying between them. CDR1 SGHVS and CDR2 FQNEAQ come from the germline V gene. The CDR3 here is CATPGFRRWGSGELFF. The CDR3 region has the DNA TGTGCCACCCCGGGTTTTCGGAGGTGGGGGTCCGGGGAGCTGTTTTTT.

This clonotype has a single count. The rearrangement links TRBV27 to TRBJ1-2; D remains unclear. The CDR3 runs to 16 residues. V was trimmed by 5 bases and J by 10 bases, leaving 26 bases between them. Germline CDR1 and CDR2: MNHEY and SMNVEV (reference sequence). The CDR3 DNA follows: TGTGCCAGCAGTGGAGTTGAGGAGGGCCCTCGGGGTAACTACACCTTC. This encodes CASSGVEEGPRGNYTF.

This clonotype was detected many times. V and J are TRBV6-6 and TRBJ1-5; 11 bases align to TRBD1. The CDR3 is made up of 21 amino acids. V gave up 2 bases and J gave up 0 bases; unmatched junction bases: 15. Germline CDR1 MNHNY, CDR2 SVGAGI (reference sequence). The CDR3 loop is CASSYAGPGQGGLYSNQPQHF. The CDR3 DNA sequence: TGTGCCAGCAGTTACGCGGGACCGGGACAGGGGGGCCTTTATAGCAATCAGCCCCAGCATTTT.

V gene TRBV6-1 combines with J gene TRBJ1-2; tentative D call: TRBD1 (6 bases). CDR1 MNHNS and CDR2 SASEGT come from the germline V gene. This CDR3 has 12 amino acids. The germline V and J ends were trimmed by 4 bases and 12 bases, with 15 bases remaining between them. The CDR3 sequence: CASSGQGRADTF. Here the CDR3 DNA reads TGTGCCAGCAGTGGGCAGGGGCGAGCGGACACCTTC.

This clonotype was found many times. V and J are TRBV28 and TRBJ2-5; maybe TRBD2 (6 bases). CDR1 is MDHEN and CDR2 is SYDVKM in the germline V gene. Trimming removed 6 bases from V and 5 bases from J, with 31 bases in between. This CDR3 region has 19 residues. The CDR3 region is CASSPPSRDRRVLRETQYF. DNA of the CDR3: TGTGCCAGCAGCCCCCCATCGAGAGACCGGAGGGTCTTGCGGGAGACCCAGTACTTC.